These 3 T cell receptor beta chains share one sample of origin, sequenced in a study of regulatory T cells in long-lasting Graves disease. Combining iRepertoire HTBI primers with Arm-PCR of CDR3 regions, the authors built TCR beta libraries. TCRdb reanalysed the multiplex PCR reads using MiXCR and keeps one entry per CDR3 protein. The sample lists 500,000 or so distinct CDR3 sequences; about 14% were seen once. Regarding time point: newly diagnosed GD, antithyroid drugs for less than 3 months. PBMCs were the source of the RNA used for TCR sequencing. These data were also filed under a second study, of T cells in Graves' hyperthyroidism and ophthalmopathy.

The sample consisted of peripheral blood mononuclear cells (PBMCs), taken at new diagnosis, from a patient treated with antithyroid drugs. The receptors stem from a woman in her 50s with Graves disease.

The sample holds many counts of this clonotype. The J gene is TRBJ2-3, the V gene TRBV20-1; 9 bases fit TRBD2. The germline gives CDR1 DFQATT, CDR2 SNEGSKA (reference sequence). V gave up 3 bases and J gave up 3 bases; unmatched junction bases: 4. There are 14 residues in the CDR3. The CDR3 DNA follows: TGCAGTGCTAGCATTACTAGCGGGACAGATACGCAGTATTTT. Translating it yields CSASITSGTDTQYF.

This clonotype was seen many times. The chain links TRBV12-3 or TRBV12-4 to TRBJ1-2; the D gene is possibly TRBD1 (5 bases). The CDR3 extends over 14 amino acids. With 6 bases removed from V and 4 bases from J, the gap between germline ends came to 15 bases. The CDR3 protein is CASSNSWGGYGYTF. The CDR3 coding sequence is TGTGCCAGCAGCAACTCTTGGGGGGGCTATGGCTACACCTTC.

This clonotype was seen only a few times. A much larger clone is a single base away; this may be a read error. As DNA, the CDR3 is TGTGCCAGCAGTGAAGACAAGGGGAGTTGGAATGAGCAGTTCTTC. Protein product: CASSEDKGSWNEQFF. The chain carries TRBV2 and TRBJ2-1, with D perhaps assigned TRBD1 or TRBD2 (5 bases each). The germline V gene has CDR1 SNHLY and CDR2 FYNNEI. V gave up 1 base and J gave up 7 bases, with 14 bases separating them. The CDR3 length is 15 residues.